The 8 T cell receptor beta chains listed next were all sequenced from one sample in a study of T cells in women clearing cervical HPV infection. Some clones are missing from TCRdb's copy, which holds only in-frame ones; the method was immunoSEQ multiplex PCR. The data include about 23,000 clones; the top ten clones carry 20% to 25%. Sample: blood buffy coat. These receptors were taken from a woman between 18 and 75 years old with a cervical HPV16 infection that either progressed to CIN3+ or cleared (not recorded which).

Note on this clone: Read sequence stops 3 residues before the CDR3 end, and the germline J gene provides the missing end. The chain combines TRBV2 with TRBJ2-6, with TRBD2 as a possible D gene (7 bases). This CDR3 spans 19 amino acids. The germline gives CDR1 SNHLY, CDR2 FYNNEI. V was pared by 1 base and J by 1 base, with 17 bases between. CDR3 DNA (partial): TGTGCCAGCAGTGAAGAATGGGGGGGGCCGGGTTCTGGGGCCAACGTC. Protein product: CASSEEWGGPGSGANV. The whole CDR3 region reads CASSEEWGGPGSGANVLTF.

CDR3 residues: CASSQDRLRTSGKTYEQYF. CDR3 DNA (partial): TGTGCCAGCAGCCAAGATCGGCTCAGGACTAGCGGGAAAACCTACGAG. This rearrangement joins TRBV4-2 to TRBJ2-7, with TRBD2 matching over 12 bases. Coverage ceases 3 residues before the CDR3 finishes, and the germline J gene fills in the end. The CDR3 consists of 19 residues. The V and J ends lost 0 bases and 2 bases, in that order; junction bases with no gene match: 11. CDR1 and CDR2 from the germline V gene are LGHNA and YNFKEQ.

Notes on this clone: The read ends 3 residues shy of where the CDR3 ends; the end is completed using the germline J gene. This rearrangement joins TRBV6-1 to TRBJ1-2; a possible D gene is TRBD1 (6 bases). Germline CDR1 reads MNHNS; CDR2 reads SASEGT. V was shortened by 0 bases and J by 7 bases, with 12 bases between the two germline ends. The CDR3 length is 14 residues. Partial CDR3 DNA: TGTGCCAGCAGTGAAGCCACAGGGAGTAGTGGC. Translating it yields CASSEATGSSG. The complete CDR3 reads CASSEATGSSGYTF.

Details on this clone: The CDR3 extends 3 residues past the end of the read, so its final part is completed from the germline J gene. The J gene is TRBJ1-2, the V gene TRBV30, with D possibly matching TRBD1 (6 bases). Germline loops: CDR1 GTSNPN, CDR2 SVGIG (reference sequence). The CDR3 runs to 21 residues. CDR3 DNA, as far as it was read: TGTGCCTGGAGTGTCTTTGGGGGGGCCTTTTTCAAAGAGGACGGAAACTACGAC. It codes for CAWSVFGGAFFKEDGNYD. The complete CDR3 protein is CAWSVFGGAFFKEDGNYDYTF. The whole variable domain, remainder taken from reference TRBV30 and TRBJ1-2, is SQTIHQWPATLVQPVGSPLSLECTVEGTSNPNLYWYRQAAGRGLQLLFYSVGIGQISSEVPQNLSASRPQDRQFILSSKKLLLSDSGFYLCAWSVFGGAFFKEDGNYDYTFGSGTRLTVV.

Note on this clone: Read data end 3 residues before the CDR3 end; the end is taken from the germline J gene. The chain couples TRBV30 to TRBJ2-4; 11 bases map to TRBD2. The CDR3 totals 14 residues. With V trimmed by 3 bases and J by 5 bases, 3 bases remained unmatched. The germline V gene encodes CDR1 GTSNPN and CDR2 SVGIG (reference sequence). Incomplete CDR3 DNA: TGTGCCTGGAGAATAGCGGGAGGGCAAAACATT. This sequence encodes CAWRIAGGQNI. The full-length CDR3 reads as CAWRIAGGQNIQYF.

Points on this clone: Sequencing ends 3 residues short of the CDR3 end; the germline J gene provides the rest. The chain has TRBV19 and TRBJ2-2; 9 bases align to TRBD2. The length of the CDR3 is 16 residues. Germline CDR1 and CDR2: LNHDA and SQIVND (reference sequence). With 7 bases clipped from V and 2 bases from J, the junction kept 8 bases outside the gene matches. Partial CDR3 DNA: TGTGCCAGTAATCGCGGGAGGGCTAAAAACACCGGGGAG. Translated, it gives CASNRGRAKNTGE. The full CDR3 protein reads CASNRGRAKNTGELFF.

The CDR3 here is CASREQGSRQETQYF. Partial CDR3 DNA: TGCGCCAGCAGAGAACAGGGCTCCCGACAAGAGACC. The chain carries TRBV5-1 and TRBJ2-5, with D possibly matching TRBD1 (6 bases). The sequence runs out 3 residues before the end of the CDR3; the remainder is reconstructed from the germline J gene. CDR3 length equals 15 residues. Deletions cut 5 bases from V and 2 bases from J, with 16 bases between. CDR1 is SGHRS and CDR2 is YFSETQ in the germline V gene.

Comment on this clone: The sequence runs out 3 residues before the end of the CDR3; the remainder is reconstructed from the germline J gene. The chain couples TRBV2 to TRBJ1-2; possibly TRBD1 for D (6 bases). The CDR3 sequence is 13 residues long. Germline values: CDR1 SNHLY, CDR2 FYNNEI. CDR3 in amino acids: CASKEGGDWGYTF. The sequenced CDR3 bases are TGTGCCAGCAAGGAAGGGGGGGATTGGGGC.